A single T cell receptor beta chain is shown here with its context. The time point: after dendritic cell vaccination, including at tumor progression/relapse. Only patients with spare fresh-frozen tumor and over two years of follow-up were included. CDR1 and CDR2 from the germline V gene are WSHSY and SAAADI. The V end was cut by 5 bases, the J end by 6 bases, with 14 bases between. The CDR3 is 13 residues long. This sample was included in a study of glioma-infiltrating T cells after dendritic cell vaccination. For the study at large: Patients received three intradermal dendritic cell vaccine injections at biweekly intervals.

The primer mix had 60 V beta and 13 J beta primers. TCRdb keeps only in-frame clones here, not all; method: immunoSEQ multiplex PCR. Found here are 70,000 to 95,000 clones, more than 75% of them singletons; the top ten hold approximately 2.2%. Sequences were derived from blood, sampled after dendritic cell vaccination. This receptor was identified in a human donor with glioblastoma. This chain uses TRBV10-2 with TRBJ2-7, with a possible D match to TRBD1 (6 bases). The CDR3 nucleotides read TGCGCCAGCAGTTCAGGGGACCCTCGCGAGCAGTACTTC. It translates to CASSSGDPREQYF.